The sequence of this T cell receptor beta chain was determined in a study of identical twins. TCRdb analysed the 5' RACE reads with MiXCR anew, one entry per CDR3 protein. The table lists fewer than 800,000 distinct CDR3 sequences, around 7.5% of them singletons. Trimming took off 5 bases at V and 6 bases at J, with 11 bases between the two ends. Germline CDR1 is MNHNY and CDR2 is SVGAGI (reference sequence). The CDR3 runs 13 residues. The same sample was also used in a study of yellow fever vaccine responses in identical twins.

The material sequenced was PBMCs. This TCR came from a young woman in good health. The chain links TRBV6-6 to TRBJ1-5, with D perhaps matching TRBD1 (5 bases). CDR3 coding DNA: TGTGCCAGCAGTGTAATAGGGGTTCAGCCCCAGCATTTT. As protein: CASSVIGVQPQHF.